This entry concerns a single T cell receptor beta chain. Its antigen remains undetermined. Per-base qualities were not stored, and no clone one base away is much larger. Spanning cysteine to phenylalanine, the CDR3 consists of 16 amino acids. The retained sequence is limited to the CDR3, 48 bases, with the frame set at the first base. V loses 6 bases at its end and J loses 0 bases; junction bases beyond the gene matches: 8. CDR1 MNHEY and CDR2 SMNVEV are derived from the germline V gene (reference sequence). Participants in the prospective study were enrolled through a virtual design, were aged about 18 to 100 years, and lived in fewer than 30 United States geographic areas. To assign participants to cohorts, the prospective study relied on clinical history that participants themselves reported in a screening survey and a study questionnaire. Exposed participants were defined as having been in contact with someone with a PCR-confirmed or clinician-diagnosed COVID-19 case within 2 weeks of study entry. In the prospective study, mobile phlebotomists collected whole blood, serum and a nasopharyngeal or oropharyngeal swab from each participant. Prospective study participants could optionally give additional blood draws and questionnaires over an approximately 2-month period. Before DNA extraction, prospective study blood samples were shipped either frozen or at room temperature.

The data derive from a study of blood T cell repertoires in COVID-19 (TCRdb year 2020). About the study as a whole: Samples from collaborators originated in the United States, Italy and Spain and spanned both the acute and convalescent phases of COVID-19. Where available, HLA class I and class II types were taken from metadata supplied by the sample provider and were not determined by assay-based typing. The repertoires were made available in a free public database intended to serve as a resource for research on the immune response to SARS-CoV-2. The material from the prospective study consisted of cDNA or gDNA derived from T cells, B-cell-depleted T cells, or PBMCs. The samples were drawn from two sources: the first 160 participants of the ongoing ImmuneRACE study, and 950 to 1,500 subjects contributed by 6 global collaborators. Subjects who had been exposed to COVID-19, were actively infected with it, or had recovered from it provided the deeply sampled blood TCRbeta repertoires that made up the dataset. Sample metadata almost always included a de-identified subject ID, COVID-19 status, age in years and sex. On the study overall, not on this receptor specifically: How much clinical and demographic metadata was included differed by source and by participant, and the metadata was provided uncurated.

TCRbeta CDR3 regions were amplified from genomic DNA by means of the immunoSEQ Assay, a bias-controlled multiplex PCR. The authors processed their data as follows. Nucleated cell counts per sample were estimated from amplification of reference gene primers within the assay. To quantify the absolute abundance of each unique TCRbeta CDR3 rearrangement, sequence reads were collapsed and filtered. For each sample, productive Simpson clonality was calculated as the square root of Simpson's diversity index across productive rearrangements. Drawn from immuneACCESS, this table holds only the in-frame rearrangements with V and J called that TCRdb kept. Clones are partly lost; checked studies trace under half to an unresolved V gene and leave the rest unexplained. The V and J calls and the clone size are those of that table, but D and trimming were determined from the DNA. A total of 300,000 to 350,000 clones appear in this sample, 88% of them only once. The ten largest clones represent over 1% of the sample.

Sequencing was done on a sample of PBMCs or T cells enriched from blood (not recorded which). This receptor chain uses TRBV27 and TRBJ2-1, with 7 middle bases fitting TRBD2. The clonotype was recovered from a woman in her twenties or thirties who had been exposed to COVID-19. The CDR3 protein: CASRSGTDSSYNEQFF. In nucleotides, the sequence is TGTGCCAGCAGGAGCGGGACCGATAGCTCCTACAATGAGCAGTTCTTC.